These T cell receptor beta chains were read from a single sample in a study of shared T cell receptors in the human thymus. Generated by immunoSEQ multiplex PCR, the TCRdb table keeps only in-frame clones and is missing some. The table includes hundreds of thousands of clones, about 80% detected once. Another study also made use of these data, one on human thymus T cells.

The specimen was thymocytes. The receptors shown here come from a boy under three years old with a congenital heart defect. The conserved cysteine and the conserved F or W are not part of the CDR3 here.

v_call | cdr3_aa
TRBV27 | ASQVAEYYEQY
TRBV5-4 | ASSYGTGDTGELF
TRBV6-5 | ASRVGRVHSYEQY
TRBV28 | ATFRPNTEAF
TRBV6-5 | ASSYAGRGNTIY
TRBV7-2 | ASSFWDRGPDTQY
TRBV20-1 | SAPQGGGYT
TRBV6-4 | ASSAPRGGTGANQPQH
TRBV5-1 | ASSPRGTTDTQY
TRBV11-2 | ASSLAGNYGYT
TRBV5-8 | ASSSGAANTGELF
TRBV7-8 | ASSLAGREGYNEQF
TRBV28 | ASRIGRGLDYNEQF
TRBV27 | ASSPTGGAYEQY
TRBV28 | ASSYTGKLSYNEQF
TRBV6-6 | ASSYGDRRKFYEQY
TRBV28 | ASSKRDRDYEQY
TRBV10-3 | AIRAGDQNTGELF
TRBV20-1 | SASPGGEQF
TRBV4-3 | ASSQVVDSAYEQY
TRBV27 | ASSLRSGGDSYEQY
TRBV11-3 | ASSGGPDYEQY
TRBV19 | ASSSHSGRGETQY
TRBV6-4 | ASETGQGPDSYEQY
TRBV27 | ASSSGGTEQY
TRBV4-3 | ASSQSGRMIEGTDTQY
TRBV7-6 | ASSLELRGTDTDTQY
TRBV27 | ASSGRANEQF
TRBV10-3 | AISAPGTSGRTNTGELF
TRBV19 | ASRTSGIPGVYEQY
TRBV27 | ASSPKTSGTSGTETQY
TRBV5-4 | ASAREDNEQF
TRBV29-1 | SVEWHTGELF
TRBV19 | ASSTTGSDTQY
TRBV25-1 | ASSRDRGRDTEAF
TRBV29-1 | SVGWDSETHEQY
TRBV5-4 | ASTRGGTGGFDEQF
TRBV4-3 | ASSQEPDRGYSNQPQH
TRBV27 | ASSSPRDRGGTGELF
TRBV5-1 | ASSGGAVQETQY
TRBV30 | AWSVRAGGWGEQY
TRBV30 | AWTSQGQESHEQY
TRBV2 | ASSEDGVMGLPYNEQF
TRBV4-3 | ASSLLPRASGSYEQY
TRBV2 | ASSEREGVDTQY
TRBV4-3 | ASSLVTGAGKTQY
TRBV10-3 | AIRIYATTR
TRBV10-3 | AISDRDYPTTDTQY
TRBV28 | ASSFSPGFNEKLF
TRBV5-4 | ASSSGQFESPSTDTQY
TRBV29-1 | SVELGGRAYEQY
TRBV11-1 | ASSLRPGNTQY
TRBV27 | ASSFAGGKNTEAF